Listed below are T cell receptor beta chains from one sample, sequenced in a study of read filtering for tumor transcriptome and immune sequencing. TCRdb reanalysed the reads using MiXCR and keeps one entry per CDR3 protein. Of around 30,000 distinct CDR3 sequences in the sample, about 18% are singletons; the top ten hold around 15%. Sequencing was done on a sample of a population of CD138-negative cells sorted from bone marrow. Every receptor here comes from a donor at least 40 years old with multiple myeloma. Both conserved end residues are part of each CDR3. D genes are given only for firm matches. Clone size is shown for a subset of rows, as once, few, many or a class of expanded clone.

>many|TRBJ2-7|TRBV2|-
CASSEARTVKQYF
TGTGCCAGCAGTGAAGCAAGGACCGTTAAGCAGTACTTC
>-|TRBJ2-2|TRBV2|TRBD2
CASTGLAGVDTGELFF
TGTGCCAGCACGGGACTAGCGGGAGTTGACACCGGGGAGCTGTTTTTT
>many|TRBJ2-2|TRBV4-1|TRBD2
CASSPDVGTRNGELFF
TGCGCCAGCAGCCCCGATGTGGGGACTAGAAACGGGGAGCTGTTTTTT
>many|TRBJ2-7|TRBV6-2/TRBV6-3|TRBD1
CASSFNRDRGSYEQYF
TGTGCCAGCAGTTTCAACCGGGACAGGGGCTCCTACGAGCAGTACTTC
>medium-sized|TRBJ1-1|TRBV5-1|-
CASSAGTGTEAFF
TGCGCCAGCAGCGCCGGGACGGGCACTGAAGCTTTCTTT
>many|TRBJ2-2|TRBV5-1|TRBD2
CASSDGLAGELFF
TGCGCCAGCAGCGACGGACTAGCGGGGGAGCTGTTTTTT
>many|TRBJ2-1|TRBV5-6|TRBD1
CASSLAGQGTYNEQFF
TGTGCCAGCAGCTTGGCAGGACAGGGTACCTACAATGAGCAGTTCTTC
>many|TRBJ2-3|TRBV7-9|-
CASSFMGLETDTQYF
TGTGCCAGCAGCTTTATGGGGCTCGAGACAGATACGCAGTATTTT
>few|TRBJ2-7|TRBV5-1|TRBD1
CASSSGQPYEQYF
TGCGCCAGCAGCTCGGGACAGCCCTACGAGCAGTACTTC
>many|TRBJ1-1|TRBV11-3|-
CASSLVSGTEAFF
TGTGCCAGCAGCTTAGTTTCTGGAACTGAAGCTTTCTTT
>many|TRBJ2-3|TRBV20-1|TRBD2
CSARGVAGGHTQYF
TGCAGTGCTAGAGGAGTAGCGGGGGGGCATACGCAGTATTTT
>-|TRBJ2-2|TRBV7-6|TRBD1
CASSPQGAGTGELFF
TGTGCCAGCAGCCCACAGGGGGCGGGGACCGGGGAGCTGTTTTTT